This entry concerns a single T cell receptor (beta chain). Method: immunoSEQ multiplex PCR; TCRdb's copy keeps in-frame clones and lacks some. The table lists some 14,000 clones, around two fifths of them singletons. This sample stems from a study of graft-versus-host responses after intestinal transplantation. Study overall: Transplants were multivisceral, liver-intestinal, or isolated intestinal. All of the recipients had induction that used anti-thymocyte globulin, then tacrolimus and steroids for approximately 3 years.

Responders (approximately 200,000, CFSE-labeled) were co-plated with approximately 200,000 irradiated, violet-dye-labeled stimulators. After mixed lymphocyte reaction, dividing CD4+ and CD8+ responder T cells were sorted. This TCR was sampled from a human patient who received an intestinal transplant. The input for sequencing was alloreactive CD8+ T cells from a mixed lymphocyte reaction culture, taken before intestinal transplant. Subset in this sample: CFSE-low proliferating T cells sorted from approximately 6-day pre-transplant mixed lymphocyte reaction (GvH or HvG direction).

CDR3 region: CAWSAGGSYEQYF. CDR3 sequence (DNA): TGTGCCTGGAGTGCAGGGGGCTCCTACGAGCAGTACTTC. This chain joins TRBV30 and TRBJ2-7; 7 bases are shared with TRBD1. The CDR3 covers 13 residues. Germline V CDR1 and CDR2: GTSNPN, SVGIG (reference sequence). J gave up 0 bases and V 1 base, and 0 bases lay outside the gene matches.